Following are 31 T cell receptor beta chains from one sample sequenced in a study of regulatory T cells in long-lasting Graves disease. With iRepertoire HTBI primers and Arm-PCR of CDR3 regions, TCR beta libraries were built. TCRdb re-analysed the multiplex PCR reads in MiXCR, keeping a single row per CDR3 protein. The sample holds a few hundred thousand distinct CDR3 sequences; approximately 13% are singletons and the top ten take 10%. Time point defined: newly diagnosed GD, antithyroid drugs for less than 3 months. Scientists built the TCR library using RNA that was extracted from PBMCs. These data also featured in a second study, about T cells in Graves' hyperthyroidism and ophthalmopathy.

Here the sequenced sample was peripheral blood mononuclear cells (PBMCs), taken at new diagnosis, from a patient treated with antithyroid drugs. These TCRs come from a man under 40 with Graves disease.

In nucleotides, the CDR3 is TGCGCCAGCAGCGATGACAGGGGCTCCTACGAGCAGTACTTC. It codes for CASSDDRGSYEQYF. This chain connects TRBV5-1 to TRBJ2-7, with TRBD1 matching 8 bases. This CDR3 has 14 residues. J gave up 0 bases and V 4 bases, and 3 bases lay outside the gene matches. CDR1 is SGHRS and CDR2 is YFSETQ in the germline V gene.

This clonotype was observed many times. Written as DNA, the CDR3 is TGTGCCAGCAGGCCGGGACAGGGTGGCCAGCCCCAGCATTTT. This codes for CASRPGQGGQPQHF. The rearrangement links TRBV2 to TRBJ1-5, with TRBD1 matching 9 bases. Germline CDR1 SNHLY, CDR2 FYNNEI. The CDR3 consists of 14 residues. The trim removed 6 bases at V and 7 bases at J, leaving 7 bases unmatched.

In this sample, this clonotype turned up a few times. The chain carries TRBV5-4 and TRBJ1-4; no firm D call. Per the germline V gene, CDR1 is SGHNT and CDR2 is YYREEE (reference sequence). The CDR3 sequence is 14 residues long. Trimming removed 0 bases from V and 8 bases from J, with 11 bases in between. CDR3 residues: CASSLEPAGEKLFF. The DNA of the CDR3 is TGTGCCAGCAGCTTGGAACCGGCGGGGGAAAAACTGTTTTTT. Complete variable domain (other parts from reference TRBV5-4 and TRBJ1-4): ETGVTQSPTHLIKTRGQQVTLRCSSQSGHNTVSWYQQALGQGPQFIFQYYREEENGRGNFPPRFSGLQFPNYSSELNVNALELDDSALYLCASSLEPAGEKLFFGSGTQLSVL.

This clonotype was counted between two and nine times. The CDR3 spells CASSSSAGQGGGYGYTF. In nucleotides, the CDR3 is TGTGCCAGCAGCTCCTCGGCGGGACAGGGAGGCGGCTATGGCTACACCTTC. This chain links TRBV7-9 with TRBJ1-2, with 9 nucleotides matching TRBD1. CDR1 is SEHNR and CDR2 is FQNEAQ in the germline V gene (reference sequence). This CDR3 comprises 17 residues. The V gene end was trimmed by 4 bases and the J gene end by 4 bases; junction bases not matched to a gene: 13.

This clonotype was counted at least ten times. V and J are TRBV20-1 and TRBJ2-4; possible D gene TRBD1, 6 bases. The length of the CDR3 is 13 residues. CDR1 and CDR2 (germline): DFQATT, SNEGSKA (reference sequence). Trimming took off 3 bases at V and 8 bases at J, with 14 bases between the two ends. The CDR3: CSARETGLDIQYF. CDR3 nucleotide sequence: TGCAGTGCTAGGGAAACAGGGTTGGACATTCAGTACTTC.

The chain is built from TRBV11-2 and TRBJ2-7; the D is unclear. Germline V CDR1 and CDR2: SGHAT, FQNNGV. There are 13 residues in the CDR3. V gave up 6 bases and J gave up 2 bases, with 11 bases separating them. CDR3 coding DNA: TGTGCCAGCAGTTCAACGGTGGCCTACGAGCAGTACTTC. Its protein product is CASSSTVAYEQYF. Full variable domain (rest looked up from reference TRBV11-2 and TRBJ2-7): EAGVAQSPRYKIIEKRQSVAFWCNPISGHATLYWYQQILGQGPKLLIQFQNNGVVDDSQLPKDRFSAERLKGVDSTLKIQPAKLEDSAVYLCASSSTVAYEQYFGPGTRLTVT.

The J gene is TRBJ2-2, the V gene TRBV20-1; 8 bases align to TRBD1. Germline loops: CDR1 DFQATT, CDR2 SNEGSKA (reference sequence). This CDR3 is built from 12 residues. Trimming at V came to 5 bases and at J to 6 bases, leaving 2 bases not matched to a gene. This chain's CDR3 is CSAARGPGELFF. The CDR3 nucleotides read TGCAGTGCTGCCAGGGGGCCCGGGGAGCTGTTTTTT.

A few counts support this clonotype. The CDR3, as DNA: TGTGCCAGCAGCCCTAAAGGGACAGCCAGCCACCAGCCGCACAACTCCTACAATGAGCAGTTCTTC. Amino acids: CASSPKGTASHQPHNSYNEQFF. The rearrangement uses TRBV7-9 and TRBJ2-1; TRBD1 aligns across 7 bases. Trimming at V came to 5 bases and at J to 0 bases, leaving 25 bases not matched to a gene. The CDR3 is 22 amino acids. The germline CDR1 and CDR2 sequences are SEHNR and FQNEAQ (reference sequence). The full variable domain, in which reference TRBV7-9 and TRBJ2-1 provide the parts outside the CDR3, is DTGVSQNPRHKITKRGQNVTFRCDPISEHNRLYWYRQTLGQGPEFLTYFQNEAQLEKSRLLSDRFSAERPKGSFSTLEIQRTEQGDSAMYLCASSPKGTASHQPHNSYNEQFFGPGTRLTVL.

V usage is TRBV5-4 and J usage is TRBJ2-3, with TRBD2 identical over 12 bases. Trimming took 4 bases from V and 5 from J; bases not matched to a gene: 11. CDR1 and CDR2 from the germline V gene are SGHNT and YYREEE (reference sequence). The CDR3 is 17 residues long. The DNA for the CDR3 is TGTGCCAGCAGCCACCCACCTAGCGGGAGGGCAGTAGATACGCAGTATTTT. Translated: CASSHPPSGRAVDTQYF.

The J gene is TRBJ2-3, the V gene TRBV19; 8 bases line up with TRBD2. The CDR3 sequence is 14 residues long. From germline, CDR1 is LNHDA and CDR2 SQIVND (reference sequence). Trimming took 3 bases from V and 6 from J; bases not matched to a gene: 5. CDR3 in DNA: TGTGCCAGTAGTATCGGGGGGGCCGGTGATACGCAGTATTTT. It is translated as CASSIGGAGDTQYF.

This clonotype was counted only a few times. The chain carries TRBV25-1 and TRBJ2-5; D not resolved. The V and J ends lost 7 bases and 4 bases respectively, with 7 bases between them. Looked up from germline, CDR1 is MGHDK and CDR2 is SYGVNS. CDR3 size: 11 residues. Here the CDR3 DNA reads TGTGCCAGCAAGGGTCCAGAGACCCAGTACTTC. This encodes CASKGPETQYF.

This clonotype was picked up one time. This chain links TRBV6-4 with TRBJ2-1; TRBD2 matches at 7 bases. The length of the CDR3 is 15 residues. V was pared by 3 bases and J by 4 bases, with 6 bases of the junction left unmatched. CDR1 is MRHNA and CDR2 is SNTAGT in the germline V gene. The CDR3 sequence: CASSEGSGDYNEQFF. The CDR3 nucleotides are TGTGCCAGCAGTGAAGGAAGCGGGGATTACAATGAGCAGTTCTTC.

In its sample, this clonotype was seen once. A much larger clone lies a single base off, so this may be a read error. The chain joins TRBV19 to TRBJ1-4, with D uncertain. Germline loops: CDR1 LNHDA, CDR2 SQIVND (reference sequence). There are 15 residues in the CDR3. CDR3 in DNA: TGTGCCAGTAGTACTCAGAGTGCAACTAATGAAGAACTGTTTTTT. It is translated as CASSTQSATNEELFF.

As concerns this clonotype: A far larger clone is one base from this, pointing to a likely read error. V is TRBV18 and J is TRBJ2-3; D remains ambiguous. CDR3 length: 12 amino acids. Deletions cut 8 bases from V and 1 base from J, with 7 bases between. Per the germline V gene, CDR1 is KGHSH and CDR2 is LQKENI. The CDR3 DNA reads TGTGCCAGCCGTTCGGGCACAGATACGCAGTATTTT. Its protein is CASRSGTDTQYF.

This clonotype was found many times. The V and J genes are TRBV12-3 or TRBV12-4 and TRBJ2-5, with 7 bases that match TRBD2. V was clipped by 6 bases and J by 4 bases; unmatched bases: 23. This CDR3 has 19 residues. The CDR3 nucleotides are TGTGCCAGCAGCTTCCTCCGACTGCCCTCGGGCGGGAGTGGAGAGACCCAGTACTTC. It codes for CASSFLRLPSGGSGETQYF.

This chain connects TRBV19 to TRBJ2-7; 10 nucleotides line up with TRBD1. Trimming removed 5 bases from V and 2 bases from J; junction bases left unmatched: 6. The CDR3 runs to 15 residues. The V gene's germline CDR1 is LNHDA and CDR2 SQIVND (reference sequence). The CDR3 nucleotides are TGTGCCAGTAGTGTGAGGACAGGGGGTGCCTACGAGCAGTACTTC. Its protein product is CASSVRTGGAYEQYF.

In its sample, this clonotype was seen a few times. The genes are TRBV19 and TRBJ2-1; 13 bases line up with TRBD2. J lost 10 bases, V lost 1 base, and 4 bases had no gene match. The V gene's germline CDR1 is LNHDA and CDR2 SQIVND (reference sequence). CDR3 length: 15 amino acids. The CDR3 here is CASSIGLAGGREQFF. The CDR3 DNA is TGTGCCAGTAGTATAGGACTAGCGGGAGGCCGAGAGCAGTTCTTC.

This clonotype was seen repeatedly, ten times or more. The rearrangement joins TRBV28 to TRBJ1-2, with a weak D call TRBD1 (5 bases). Per germline, CDR1 MDHEN and CDR2 SYDVKM. The CDR3 contains 16 residues. The V and J ends lost 4 bases and 0 bases respectively, with 15 bases between them. For the CDR3, the DNA is TGTGCCAGCAGTTGGGGGGGATCGCGAGCTAACTATGGCTACACCTTC. Protein product: CASSWGGSRANYGYTF.

The sample holds a few counts of this clonotype. V usage is TRBV4-1 and J usage is TRBJ1-1, with TRBD1 matching over 9 bases. V trimming: 1 base; J trimming: 7 bases; junction bases outside the gene matches: 4. The CDR3 consists of 14 residues. CDR1 and CDR2 (germline): MGHRA, YSYEKL. The CDR3 sequence: CASSQVSGQGEAFF. The CDR3 nucleotides read TGCGCCAGCAGCCAAGTTTCGGGACAGGGTGAAGCTTTCTTT.

This clonotype was seen repeatedly, ten times or more. V is TRBV5-1 and J is TRBJ2-7, with TRBD2 identical over 13 bases. Germline CDR1 is SGHRS and CDR2 is YFSETQ. The CDR3 contains 14 residues. The V segment lost 7 bases and the J segment 3 bases; nucleotides outside the gene matches: 4. CDR3 in amino acids: CASRLAGGHYEQYF. In DNA, the CDR3 is TGCGCCAGCCGACTAGCGGGAGGCCACTACGAGCAGTACTTC.

The chain carries TRBV7-2 and TRBJ2-7; 8 nucleotides match TRBD2. Losses at the gene ends were 5 bases for V and 3 bases for J; bases not matched to a gene: 18. The germline CDR1 and CDR2 sequences are SGHTA and FQGNSA. The CDR3 totals 18 residues. The CDR3 protein is CASSPRGSGIGGLYEQYF. DNA of the CDR3: TGTGCCAGCAGCCCGCGCGGTAGCGGGATCGGGGGTCTCTACGAGCAGTACTTC.

In this sample, this clonotype turned up many times. V usage is TRBV7-2 and J usage is TRBJ2-5; possibly TRBD1 or TRBD2 for D (6 bases each). This CDR3 has 16 amino acids. V was cut by 5 bases and J by 3 bases, with 19 bases left in between. The V gene's germline CDR1 is SGHTA and CDR2 FQGNSA. The CDR3, as DNA: TGTGCCAGCAGCCGAACCGGGACTTGGGACAAAGAGACCCAGTACTTC. Protein product: CASSRTGTWDKETQYF.

The CDR3 DNA sequence: TGTGCCAGTAGTATAGCGGTAAGAGAGACCCAGTACTTC. Translated: CASSIAVRETQYF. J is TRBJ2-1 and V is TRBV19; D remains unclear. Near its end, the DNA agrees better with TRBJ2-5, so the J call may be wrong. This CDR3 is built from 13 residues. Germline-derived CDR1 and CDR2 are LNHDA and SQIVND (reference sequence).

The rearrangement joins TRBV7-9 to TRBJ1-4; D is unresolved. This CDR3 region has 14 residues. The V end was cut by 4 bases, the J end by 8 bases, with 14 bases between. Germline CDR1 is SEHNR and CDR2 is FQNEAQ (reference sequence). The DNA of the CDR3 is TGTGCCAGCAGCTCTCTGAGGGCCAAAGAAAAACTGTTTTTT. Its translation is CASSSLRAKEKLFF.

The sample holds many counts of this clonotype. The V and J genes are TRBV7-9 and TRBJ2-3; the D gene is possibly TRBD1 (5 bases). CDR1 and CDR2 from the germline V gene are SEHNR and FQNEAQ (reference sequence). The CDR3 length is 14 residues. V was clipped by 5 bases and J by 2 bases, with 11 bases between them. The CDR3 nucleotides are TGTGCCAGCAGCCCACGACAGTCCACAGATACGCAGTATTTT. This encodes CASSPRQSTDTQYF.

The rearrangement joins TRBV4-1 to TRBJ2-7; D is possibly TRBD1 or TRBD2 (5 bases each). This CDR3 comprises 16 residues. V gave up 4 bases and J gave up 3 bases, with 19 bases separating them. CDR1 MGHRA and CDR2 YSYEKL come from the germline V gene. CDR3: CASSPLVGSGHYEQYF. The CDR3 DNA reads TGCGCCAGCAGCCCCCTTGTGGGGTCGGGGCACTACGAGCAGTACTTC.

This clonotype was picked up many times. The chain links TRBV6-5 to TRBJ1-2, with D perhaps TRBD1 (6 bases). Trimming took 3 bases from V and 4 from J, leaving 12 bases between them. CDR1 and CDR2 from the germline V gene are MNHEY and SVGAGI. The CDR3 is 14 residues long. As DNA, the CDR3 is TGTGCCAGCAGTTATAGAGGGGGGAGCTATGGCTACACCTTC. Its protein product is CASSYRGGSYGYTF.

This clonotype occurred many times. The chain joins TRBV7-2 to TRBJ2-7; the D gene is possibly TRBD2 (5 bases). The CDR3 spans 14 residues. The germline V gene has CDR1 SGHTA and CDR2 FQGNSA. The V end was cut by 2 bases, the J end by 7 bases, with 15 bases between. In DNA form, the CDR3 reads TGTGCCAGCAGCTTAAAAATTGGGTCGGGGGAGCAGTACTTC. It yields the protein CASSLKIGSGEQYF.

CDR3 residues: CASRPPHSGETQYF. The CDR3 DNA reads TGTGCCAGCAGGCCACCCCACTCGGGGGAGACCCAGTACTTC. This chain connects TRBV6-1 to TRBJ2-5; D may be TRBD2 (5 bases). Germline CDR1 reads MNHNS; CDR2 reads SASEGT. V lost 6 bases and J lost 5, with 16 bases in between. The CDR3 is 14 residues long.

The V call is TRBV19, the J call TRBJ1-5; no reliable D call. The germline V and J ends were trimmed by 10 bases and 0 bases, with 13 bases remaining between them. CDR3 size: 14 residues. CDR1 is LNHDA, CDR2 SQIVND, per germline (reference sequence). CDR3 nucleotide sequence: TGTGCCACCCAGGATGAATATAGCAATCAGCCCCAGCATTTT. Residues: CATQDEYSNQPQHF.

This chain links TRBV4-2 with TRBJ1-1; D call uncertain. This CDR3 comprises 15 residues. Trimming left V 3 bases short and J 0 bases short, with 11 bases between. Germline V gene lookup returns CDR1 LGHNA and CDR2 YNFKEQ. The chain's CDR3 is CASSQDLNLNTEAFF. CDR3 coding DNA: TGTGCCAGCAGCCAGGACCTTAACTTGAACACTGAAGCTTTCTTT.